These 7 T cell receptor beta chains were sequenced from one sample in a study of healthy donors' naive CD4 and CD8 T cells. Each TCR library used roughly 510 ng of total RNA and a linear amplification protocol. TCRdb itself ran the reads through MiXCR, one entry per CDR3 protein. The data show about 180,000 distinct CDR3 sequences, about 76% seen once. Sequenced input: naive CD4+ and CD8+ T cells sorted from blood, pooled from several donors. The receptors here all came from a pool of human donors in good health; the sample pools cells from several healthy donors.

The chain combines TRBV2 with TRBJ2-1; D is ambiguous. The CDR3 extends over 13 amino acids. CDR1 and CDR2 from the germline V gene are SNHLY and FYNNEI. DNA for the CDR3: TGTGTCTGGGCGAGTCGGTCCTACAATGAGCAGTTCTTC. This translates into CVWASRSYNEQFF.

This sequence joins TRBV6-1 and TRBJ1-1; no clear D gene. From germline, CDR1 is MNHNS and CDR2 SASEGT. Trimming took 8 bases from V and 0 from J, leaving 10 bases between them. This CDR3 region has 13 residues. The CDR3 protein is CASAGSLNTEAFF. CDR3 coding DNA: TGTGCCAGCGCGGGCTCATTGAACACTGAAGCTTTCTTT.

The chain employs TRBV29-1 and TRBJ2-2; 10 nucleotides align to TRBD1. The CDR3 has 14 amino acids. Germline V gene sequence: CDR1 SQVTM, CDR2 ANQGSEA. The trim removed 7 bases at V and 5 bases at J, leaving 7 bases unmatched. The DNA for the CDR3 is TGCAGCGCACCGGGACAGGGGCCAACCGGGGAGCTGTTTTTT. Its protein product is CSAPGQGPTGELFF.

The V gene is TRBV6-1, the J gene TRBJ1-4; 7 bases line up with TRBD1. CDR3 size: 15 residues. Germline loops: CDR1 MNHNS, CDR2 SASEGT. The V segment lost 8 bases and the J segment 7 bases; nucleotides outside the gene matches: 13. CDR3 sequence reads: CASGGKTGTVEKLFF. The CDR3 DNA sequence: TGTGCCAGCGGCGGGAAAACCGGGACAGTTGAAAAACTGTTTTTT.

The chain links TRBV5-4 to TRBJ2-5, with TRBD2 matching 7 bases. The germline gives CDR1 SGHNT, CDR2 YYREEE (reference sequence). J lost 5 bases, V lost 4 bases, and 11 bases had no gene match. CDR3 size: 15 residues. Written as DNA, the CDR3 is TGTGCCAGCAGCCGTGAACAGCGGGGAATGGAGACCCAGTACTTC. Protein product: CASSREQRGMETQYF. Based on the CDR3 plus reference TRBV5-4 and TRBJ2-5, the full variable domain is ETGVTQSPTHLIKTRGQQVTLRCSSQSGHNTVSWYQQALGQGPQFIFQYYREEENGRGNFPPRFSGLQFPNYSSELNVNALELDDSALYLCASSREQRGMETQYFGPGTRLLVL.

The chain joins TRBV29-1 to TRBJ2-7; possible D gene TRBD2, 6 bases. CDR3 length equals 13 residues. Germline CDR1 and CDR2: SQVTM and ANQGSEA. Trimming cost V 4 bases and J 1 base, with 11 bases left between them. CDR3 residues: CSVGKGRSYEQYF. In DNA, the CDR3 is TGCAGCGTTGGAAAGGGGAGGTCCTACGAGCAGTACTTC.

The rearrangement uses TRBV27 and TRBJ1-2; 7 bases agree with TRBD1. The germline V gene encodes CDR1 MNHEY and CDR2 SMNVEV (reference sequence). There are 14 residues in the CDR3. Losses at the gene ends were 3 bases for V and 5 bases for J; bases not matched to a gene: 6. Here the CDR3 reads CASSFAGTDYGYTF. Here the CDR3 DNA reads TGTGCCAGCAGTTTTGCCGGGACAGATTATGGCTACACCTTC.